The 17 T cell receptor beta chains reported below all come from one sample, sequenced in a study of blood T cell repertoires in COVID-19. Data came from immunoSEQ multiplex PCR; TCRdb stores just in-frame clones and leaves some out. The sample includes 220,000 or so clones, roughly 86% of them seen just once. The sample was PBMCs or T cells enriched from blood (not recorded which). The receptors originated from a woman in her forties or fifties who had recovered from COVID-19.

The V gene is TRBV5-5, the J gene TRBJ2-1; 11 bases map to TRBD2. The CDR3 covers 18 residues. Trimming cost V 2 bases and J 4 bases; bases outside gene matches: 11. Per the germline V gene, CDR1 is SGHKS and CDR2 is YYEKEE (reference sequence). CDR3 sequence (DNA): TGTGCCAGCAGCTTCCCGACTAGCGGGACAACTCTTTACAATGAGCAGTTCTTC. Protein: CASSFPTSGTTLYNEQFF.

This chain links TRBV7-8 with TRBJ2-6; D is unresolved. Germline-derived CDR1 and CDR2 are SGHVS and FQNEAQ. The CDR3 covers 12 residues. Trimming took off 7 bases at V and 4 bases at J, with 5 bases between the two ends. The CDR3: CASIVGANVLTF. The CDR3 region has the DNA TGTGCCAGCATAGTGGGGGCCAACGTCCTGACTTTC.

Only a few counts were recorded for this clone. The V gene is TRBV4-1, the J gene TRBJ1-2, with D tentatively TRBD1 (5 bases). V was trimmed by 0 bases and J by 0 bases, leaving 20 bases between them. The germline CDR1 and CDR2 sequences are MGHRA and YSYEKL. The CDR3 has 19 amino acids. The chain's CDR3 is CASSQDRRPQEKPNYGYTF. As DNA, the CDR3 is TGCGCCAGCAGCCAAGATCGGAGACCACAGGAGAAGCCTAACTATGGCTACACCTTC.

The chain carries TRBV7-3 and TRBJ2-1, with D maybe TRBD2 (6 bases). CDR3 size: 14 residues. Germline V lookup: CDR1 SGHTA, CDR2 FQGTGA. Between the trimmed V and J ends, which lost 4 bases and 9 bases, there was a span of 16 bases. For the CDR3, the DNA is TGTGCCAGCAGCTCGACCGGGGAGGACGGTGAGCAGTTCTTC. Protein sequence: CASSSTGEDGEQFF.

The J gene is TRBJ2-3, the V gene TRBV18; no clear D. Germline V gene sequence: CDR1 KGHSH, CDR2 LQKENI. This CDR3 has 14 amino acids. V gave up 5 bases and J gave up 0 bases, with 9 bases separating them. The CDR3 is CASSSLDSTDTQYF. The CDR3 DNA reads as TGTGCCAGCTCATCTCTAGACAGCACAGATACGCAGTATTTT.

The rearrangement uses TRBV10-1 and TRBJ2-7; 10 positions agree with TRBD2. V shed 6 bases, J shed 3 bases, and the junction held 5 bases outside the gene matches. Per germline, CDR1 WNHNN and CDR2 SYGVQD (reference sequence). The CDR3 extends over 14 amino acids. In nucleotides, the CDR3 is TGCGCCAGCAGCTCTAGCGGGGGCCGCTACGAGCAGTACTTC. It is translated as CASSSSGGRYEQYF.

The chain combines TRBV7-2 with TRBJ2-2, with 10 bases identical to TRBD2. The CDR3 loop spans 17 amino acids. Looked up from germline, CDR1 is SGHTA and CDR2 is FQGNSA. J gave up 6 bases and V 1 base, and 8 bases lay outside the gene matches. The CDR3 here is CASSLEPGLAAAGELFF. DNA for the CDR3: TGTGCCAGCAGCTTAGAACCCGGACTAGCGGCGGCCGGGGAGCTGTTTTTT. The full variable domain, with the rest looked up from reference TRBV7-2 and TRBJ2-2, is GAGVSQSPSNKVTEKGKDVELRCDPISGHTALYWYRQSLGQGLEFLIYFQGNSAPDKSGLPSDRFSAERTGGSVSTLTIQRTQQEDSAVYLCASSLEPGLAAAGELFFGEGSRLTVL.

This rearrangement joins TRBV19 to TRBJ2-4, with 8 bases fitting TRBD2. This CDR3 is built from 18 residues. Germline lookup yields CDR1 LNHDA and CDR2 SQIVND (reference sequence). The junction had 12 bases not matched to a gene; V was cut back by 4 bases and J by 1 base. The CDR3: CASSTQGLAGHAKNIQYF. The CDR3 coding sequence is TGTGCCAGTAGTACTCAGGGGTTAGCGGGACATGCCAAAAACATTCAGTACTTC.

The V gene is TRBV4-2, the J gene TRBJ2-7; no clear D gene. There are 13 residues in the CDR3. CDR1 is LGHNA, CDR2 YNFKEQ, per germline. The V end lost 3 bases, the J end lost 5 bases, and 11 bases lay between the germline ends. CDR3 in DNA: TGTGCCAGCAGCCACCGCGCACTGGACGAGCAGTACTTC. Protein product: CASSHRALDEQYF.

This sequence joins TRBV19 and TRBJ1-2; D unresolved. CDR1 is LNHDA, CDR2 SQIVND, per germline (reference sequence). The length of the CDR3 is 13 residues. Deletions cut 6 bases from V and 5 bases from J, with 13 bases between. DNA of the CDR3: TGTGCCAGTAGCCTCCGGTCCGTTTATGGCTACACCTTC. Protein: CASSLRSVYGYTF.

This chain links TRBV20-1 with TRBJ1-1; D is possibly TRBD1 (5 bases). The V end was cut by 6 bases, the J end by 4 bases, with 6 bases between. Germline lookup yields CDR1 DFQATT and CDR2 SNEGSKA (reference sequence). This CDR3 spans 10 amino acids. The CDR3 nucleotides are TGCAGTGCAAGGGGCACTGAAGCTTTCTTT. Translated, it gives CSARGTEAFF.

This clone was seen a single time. The chain is built from TRBV25-1 and TRBJ1-1, with 11 bases aligning to TRBD1. The CDR3 covers 11 residues. J gave up 10 bases and V 8 bases, and 3 bases lay outside the gene matches. The germline gives CDR1 MGHDK, CDR2 SYGVNS. CDR3 sequence reads: CASWGQGGAFF. CDR3 DNA: TGTGCCAGCTGGGGACAGGGGGGAGCTTTCTTT.

The V call is TRBV2, the J call TRBJ2-6; D gene ambiguous. The CDR3 sequence is 15 residues long. The V gene lost 10 bases and the J gene lost 1 base, with 14 bases spanning the gap. CDR1 is SNHLY and CDR2 is FYNNEI in the germline V gene. CDR3 nucleotides: TGTGCCAACAAACCAGGCACGTCTGGGGCCAACGTCCTGACTTTC. Amino acid sequence: CANKPGTSGANVLTF.

V and J are TRBV28 and TRBJ1-1; D remains ambiguous. The germline gives CDR1 MDHEN, CDR2 SYDVKM. Trimming removed 3 bases at V and 0 bases at J, with 8 bases between. The CDR3 is 14 amino acids. The CDR3 nucleotides read TGTGCCAGCAGTTTGCCAGTTATGAACACTGAAGCTTTCTTT. Translation gives CASSLPVMNTEAFF.

The J gene is TRBJ2-3, the V gene TRBV7-8; no reliable D call. The CDR3 contains 14 residues. Germline CDR1 SGHVS, CDR2 FQNEAQ. V was cut by 2 bases and J by 3 bases, with 9 bases left in between. This chain's CDR3 is CASSLSYSTDTQYF. Here the CDR3 DNA reads TGTGCCAGCAGCTTATCCTATAGTACAGATACGCAGTATTTT.

J is TRBJ2-3 and V is TRBV11-3; 11 bases match TRBD2. This CDR3 has 15 residues. V trimming: 7 bases; J trimming: 5 bases; junction bases outside the gene matches: 8. The V gene's germline CDR1 is SGHNT and CDR2 YENEEA. CDR3 sequence (DNA): TGTGCCAGCAATCTAGAGGGGACTAGCGGAGATACGCAGTATTTT. Translated: CASNLEGTSGDTQYF. Combining the CDR3 with reference TRBV11-3 and TRBJ2-3 gives the whole variable domain EAGVVQSPRYKIIEKKQPVAFWCNPISGHNTLYWYLQNLGQGPELLIRYENEEAVDDSQLPKDRFSAERLKGVDSTLKIQPAELGDSAVYLCASNLEGTSGDTQYFGPGTRLTVL.

The rearrangement links TRBV6-2 or TRBV6-3 to TRBJ2-2; 8 bases match TRBD2. Germline values: CDR1 MNHEY, CDR2 SVGEGT. The CDR3 spans 16 residues. V trimming: 4 bases; J trimming: 1 base; junction bases outside the gene matches: 5. The CDR3, as DNA: TGTGCCAGCAGTTTAAGAGCGGGAGTGAACACCGGGGAGCTGTTTTTT. It codes for CASSLRAGVNTGELFF.